This TCR beta chain was captured by sequencing in a study of chemoradiotherapy in HPV16-positive cancers. Samples were taken several times over chemoradiotherapy. With respect to this clone: The target antigen is unknown.

Study-wide findings and caveats: HPV-responsive T-cell expansion during chemoradiotherapy was linked to improved recurrence-free survival in HPV16-positive patients. Candidate HPV-specific clones and E7-related TCR motifs grew in tumor during treatment. Only a couple of HPV16-positive patients supplied the functional HPV-specificity definition.

TCRdb's table, derived via immunoSEQ multiplex PCR, lists solely in-frame clones and lacks some. The sample carries about 3,200 clones, about 93% recorded once. Sequencing was performed on blood, taken from a patient who underwent chemoradiotherapy. This sequence originates from a human donor with HPV-associated anogenital cancer.

The CDR3 bases are TGCGCCAGCAGCTTGGCCGGGACAGGGGGCATAGGGGGCTACACCTTC. Translated: CASSLAGTGGIGGYTF. The chain uses TRBV5-1 and TRBJ1-2; TRBD1 matches at 12 bases. The CDR3 length is 16 residues. Germline values: CDR1 SGHRS, CDR2 YFSETQ. The J segment lost 8 bases and the V segment lost 0 bases, leaving 8 bases of the junction unmatched.